Listed below are T cell receptor beta chains from one sample, sequenced in a study of tumor-infiltrating lymphocytes in glioblastoma multiforme. TCRdb reprocessed the multiplex PCR reads with MiXCR, giving one entry per CDR3 protein. The sample includes 25,000 to 35,000 distinct CDR3 sequences, roughly three fifths seen only once; the top ten take around 34%. The sequenced material came from brain tumor tissue. These receptors all stem from a male donor with glioblastoma. Each CDR3 is given without its conserved first and last residue.

TRBJ2-3 TRBV29-1 SARPVNTQF
TRBJ2-2 TRBV28 ASGGLVVPGELF
TRBJ1-1 TRBV5-4 ASSLAGNTEAF
TRBJ1-5 TRBV2 ASSAQGALSNQPQH
TRBJ2-2 TRBV11-2 TSRGMGAGVPGELF
TRBJ1-1 TRBV20-1 SATGDLNTEAT
TRBJ1-5 TRBV12-5 ASGATGQPQH
TRBJ1-5 TRBV4-1 ASSRPGGAQPQH
TRBJ2-7 TRBV11-2 ASSLVEYSEQY
TRBJ1-5 TRBV19 ASSSTGDQPQH
TRBJ2-7 TRBV20-1 SAGASSGSSYEQY
TRBJ2-7 TRBV20-1 SASALGGPNYEQY
TRBJ2-7 TRBV28 ASSPTGERVSYEQY
TRBJ2-1 TRBV20-1 SARALGINEQF
TRBJ2-5 TRBV4-1 ASSQYEAQETQY
TRBJ2-1 TRBV6-1 ASSRLAVYNEQF
TRBJ2-2 TRBV14 ASRASSNTGELF
TRBJ1-1 TRBV12-3/TRBV12-4 ASSLGTWTEAF
TRBJ2-7 TRBV18 ASPPNTGNEQY
TRBJ2-3 TRBV29-1 SVEEQRTDTQY
TRBJ2-2 TRBV20-1 SARDSASGSGELF
TRBJ1-1 TRBV19 ASTILGTGGTEAF
TRBJ2-7 TRBV12-3/TRBV12-4 ASSPWSLLFEQY
TRBJ2-7 TRBV11-2 ASSRTGNYNEQY
TRBJ2-5 TRBV6-5 ASSYSWTLQVTQY
TRBJ1-4 TRBV12-3/TRBV12-4 ASSSYPGNEKLF
TRBJ1-2 TRBV12-3/TRBV12-4 ANRAAGINYGYT
TRBJ1-5 TRBV20-1 SARDTGFGNQPQR
TRBJ1-5 TRBV20-1 SGGKGAGNQSQH
TRBJ2-3 TRBV29-1 GVEVSMTDTQY
TRBJ1-4 TRBV5-4 ASSLEQGSEKLF